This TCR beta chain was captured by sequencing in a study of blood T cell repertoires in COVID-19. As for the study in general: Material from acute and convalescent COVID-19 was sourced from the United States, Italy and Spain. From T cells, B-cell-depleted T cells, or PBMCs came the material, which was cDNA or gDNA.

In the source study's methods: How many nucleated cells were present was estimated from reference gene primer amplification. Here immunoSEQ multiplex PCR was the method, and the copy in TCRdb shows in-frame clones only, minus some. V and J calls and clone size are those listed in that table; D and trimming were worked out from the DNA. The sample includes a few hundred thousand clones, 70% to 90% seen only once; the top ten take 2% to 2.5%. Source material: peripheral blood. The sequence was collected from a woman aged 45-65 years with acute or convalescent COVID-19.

The CDR3, as DNA: TGTGCCAGCTCACAGGGACTAGCGGGAGTTGACGAGCAGTACTTC. Its protein is CASSQGLAGVDEQYF. The chain combines TRBV18 with TRBJ2-7; 14 nucleotides agree with TRBD2. CDR1 and CDR2 from the germline V gene are KGHSH and LQKENI. CDR3 length: 15 residues. The V segment lost 4 bases and the J segment 5 bases; nucleotides outside the gene matches: 4.